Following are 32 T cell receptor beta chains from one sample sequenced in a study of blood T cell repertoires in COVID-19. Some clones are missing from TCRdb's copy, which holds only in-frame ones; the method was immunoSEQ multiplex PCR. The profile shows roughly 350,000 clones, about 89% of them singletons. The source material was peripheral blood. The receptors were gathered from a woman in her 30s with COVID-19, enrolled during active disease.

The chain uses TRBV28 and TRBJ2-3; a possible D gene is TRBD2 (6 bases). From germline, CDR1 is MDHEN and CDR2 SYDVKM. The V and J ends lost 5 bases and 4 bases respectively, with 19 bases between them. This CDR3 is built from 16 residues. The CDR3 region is CASSPPWGRPPDTQYF. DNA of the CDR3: TGTGCCAGCAGTCCTCCTTGGGGGAGGCCCCCAGATACGCAGTATTTT.

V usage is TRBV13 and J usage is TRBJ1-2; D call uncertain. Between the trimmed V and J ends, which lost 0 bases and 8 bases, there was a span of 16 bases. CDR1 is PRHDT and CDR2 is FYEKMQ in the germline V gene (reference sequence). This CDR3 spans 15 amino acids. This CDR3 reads CASSLGLGRSLGYTF. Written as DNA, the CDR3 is TGTGCCAGCAGCTTAGGCTTGGGCAGGTCCCTAGGCTACACCTTC.

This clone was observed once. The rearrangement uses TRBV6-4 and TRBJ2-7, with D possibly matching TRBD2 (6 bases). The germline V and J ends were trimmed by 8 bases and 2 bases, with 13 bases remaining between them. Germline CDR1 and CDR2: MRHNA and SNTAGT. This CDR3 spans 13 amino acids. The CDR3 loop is CASSRGFPYEQYF. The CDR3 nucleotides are TGTGCCAGCTCTCGGGGGTTCCCCTACGAGCAGTACTTC.

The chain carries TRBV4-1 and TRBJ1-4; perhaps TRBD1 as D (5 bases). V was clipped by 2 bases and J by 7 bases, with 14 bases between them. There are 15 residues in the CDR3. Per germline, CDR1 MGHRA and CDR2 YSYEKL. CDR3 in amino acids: CASSQSGTSTEKLFF. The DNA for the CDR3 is TGCGCCAGCAGCCAAAGTGGGACTTCAACTGAAAAACTGTTTTTT.

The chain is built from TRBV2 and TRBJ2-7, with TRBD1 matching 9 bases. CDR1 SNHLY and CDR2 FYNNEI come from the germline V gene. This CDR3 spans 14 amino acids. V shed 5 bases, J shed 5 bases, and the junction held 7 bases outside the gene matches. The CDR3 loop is CASSPGQGVDEQYF. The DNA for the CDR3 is TGTGCCAGCAGTCCGGGACAGGGAGTCGACGAGCAGTACTTC.

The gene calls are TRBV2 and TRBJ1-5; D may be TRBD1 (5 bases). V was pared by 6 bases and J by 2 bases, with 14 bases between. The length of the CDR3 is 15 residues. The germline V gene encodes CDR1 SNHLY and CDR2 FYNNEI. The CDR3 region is CASRPRDTGNQPQHF. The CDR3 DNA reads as TGTGCCAGCAGACCCAGGGATACCGGCAATCAGCCCCAGCATTTT. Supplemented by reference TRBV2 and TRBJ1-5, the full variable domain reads EPEVTQTPSHQVTQMGQEVILRCVPISNHLYFYWYRQILGQKVEFLVSFYNNEISEKSEIFDDQFSVERPDGSNFTLKIRSTKLEDSAMYFCASRPRDTGNQPQHFGDGTRLSIL.

In nucleotides, the CDR3 is TGTGCCAGCAGCAGGACAGGGAGCACAGATACGCAGTATTTT. Its protein is CASSRTGSTDTQYF. This chain connects TRBV7-3 to TRBJ2-3; 8 positions match TRBD1. V trimming: 5 bases; J trimming: 0 bases; junction bases outside the gene matches: 1. The CDR3 is 14 amino acids. Germline V gene sequence: CDR1 SGHTA, CDR2 FQGTGA.

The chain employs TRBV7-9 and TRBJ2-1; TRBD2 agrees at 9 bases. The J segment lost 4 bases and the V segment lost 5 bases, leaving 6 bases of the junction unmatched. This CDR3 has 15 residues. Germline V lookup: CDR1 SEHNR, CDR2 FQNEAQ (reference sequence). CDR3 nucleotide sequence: TGTGCCAGCAGCCTCAGCAGCGGGGGGTACAATGAGCAGTTCTTC. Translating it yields CASSLSSGGYNEQFF.

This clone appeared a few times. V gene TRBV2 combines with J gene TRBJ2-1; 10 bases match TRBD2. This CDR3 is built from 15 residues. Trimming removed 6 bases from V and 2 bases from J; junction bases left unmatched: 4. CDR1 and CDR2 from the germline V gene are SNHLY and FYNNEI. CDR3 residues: CASRELAGAYNEQFF. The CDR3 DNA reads TGTGCCAGCAGGGAGCTAGCGGGAGCCTACAATGAGCAGTTCTTC.

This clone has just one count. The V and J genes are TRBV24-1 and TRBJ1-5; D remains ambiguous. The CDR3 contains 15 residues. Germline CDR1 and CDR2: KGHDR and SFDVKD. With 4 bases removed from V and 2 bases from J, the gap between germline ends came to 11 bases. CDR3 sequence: CATSDPVAGNQPQHF. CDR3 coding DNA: TGTGCCACCAGTGACCCCGTGGCCGGCAATCAGCCCCAGCATTTT.

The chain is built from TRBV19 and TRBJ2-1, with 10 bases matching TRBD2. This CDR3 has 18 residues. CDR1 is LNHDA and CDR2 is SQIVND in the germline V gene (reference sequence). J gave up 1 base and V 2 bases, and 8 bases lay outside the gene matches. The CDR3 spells CASSIRRGLAKSYNEQFF. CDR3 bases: TGTGCCAGTAGTATAAGAAGGGGACTAGCGAAATCCTACAATGAGCAGTTCTTC.

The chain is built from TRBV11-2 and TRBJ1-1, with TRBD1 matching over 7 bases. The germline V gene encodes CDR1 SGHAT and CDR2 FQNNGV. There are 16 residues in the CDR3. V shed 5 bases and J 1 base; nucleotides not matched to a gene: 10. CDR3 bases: TGTGCCAGCAGCGAATACCGGACAGGCCGGAACACTGAAGCTTTCTTT. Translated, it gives CASSEYRTGRNTEAFF.

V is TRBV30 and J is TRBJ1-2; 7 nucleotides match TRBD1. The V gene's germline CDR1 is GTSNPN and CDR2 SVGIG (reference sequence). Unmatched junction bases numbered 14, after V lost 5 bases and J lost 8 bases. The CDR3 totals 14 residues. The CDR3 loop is CAWGLEGGAWGYTF. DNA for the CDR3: TGTGCCTGGGGTCTGGAAGGGGGCGCGTGGGGCTACACCTTC.

As DNA, the CDR3 is TGTGCCAGCAGCTTAAGCGGGATGAACACCGGGGAGCTGTTTTTT. This gives the protein CASSLSGMNTGELFF. V gene TRBV7-3 combines with J gene TRBJ2-2; D is perhaps TRBD2 (6 bases). V was trimmed by 1 base and J by 1 base, leaving 7 bases between them. The CDR3 loop spans 15 amino acids. CDR1 and CDR2 from the germline V gene are SGHTA and FQGTGA.

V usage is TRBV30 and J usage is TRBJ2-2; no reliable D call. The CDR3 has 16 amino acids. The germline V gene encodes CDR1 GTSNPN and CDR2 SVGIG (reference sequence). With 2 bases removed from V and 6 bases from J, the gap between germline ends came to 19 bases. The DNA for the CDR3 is TGTGCCTGGAGTCCCCCCGAGATAGCTTACCCCGGGGAGCTGTTTTTT. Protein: CAWSPPEIAYPGELFF. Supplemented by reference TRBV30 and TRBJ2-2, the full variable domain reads SQTIHQWPATLVQPVGSPLSLECTVEGTSNPNLYWYRQAAGRGLQLLFYSVGIGQISSEVPQNLSASRPQDRQFILSSKKLLLSDSGFYLCAWSPPEIAYPGELFFGEGSRLTVL.

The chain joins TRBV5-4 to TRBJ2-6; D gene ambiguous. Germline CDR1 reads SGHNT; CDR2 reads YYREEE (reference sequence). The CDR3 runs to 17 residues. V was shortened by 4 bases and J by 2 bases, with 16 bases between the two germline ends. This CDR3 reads CASSPPPSGAGANVLTF. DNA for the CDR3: TGTGCCAGCAGCCCTCCACCATCAGGCGCTGGGGCCAACGTCCTGACTTTC.

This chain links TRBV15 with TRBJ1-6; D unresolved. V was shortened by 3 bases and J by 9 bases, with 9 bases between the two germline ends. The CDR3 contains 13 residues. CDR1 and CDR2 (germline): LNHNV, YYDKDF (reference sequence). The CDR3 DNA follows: TGTGCCACCAGCAGTCCGGAGGTTTCACCCCTCCACTTT. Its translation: CATSSPEVSPLHF.

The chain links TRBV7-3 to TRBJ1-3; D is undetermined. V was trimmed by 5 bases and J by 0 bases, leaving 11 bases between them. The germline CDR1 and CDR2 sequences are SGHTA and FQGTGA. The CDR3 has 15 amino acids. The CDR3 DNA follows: TGTGCCAGCAGCCCAGGACTGTCCTCTGGAAACACCATATATTTT. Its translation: CASSPGLSSGNTIYF. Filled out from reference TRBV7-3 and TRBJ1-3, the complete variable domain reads GAGVSQTPSNKVTEKGKYVELRCDPISGHTALYWYRQSLGQGPEFLIYFQGTGAADDSGLPNDRFFAVRPEGSVSTLKIQRTERGDSAVYLCASSPGLSSGNTIYFGEGSWLTVV.

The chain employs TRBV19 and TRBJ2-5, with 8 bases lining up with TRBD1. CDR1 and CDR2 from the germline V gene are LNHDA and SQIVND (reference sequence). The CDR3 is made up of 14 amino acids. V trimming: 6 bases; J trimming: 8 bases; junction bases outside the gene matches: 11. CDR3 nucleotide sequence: TGTGCCAGTAGGGCGGGACAGGCCGCGTCAACCCAGTACTTC. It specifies CASRAGQAASTQYF.

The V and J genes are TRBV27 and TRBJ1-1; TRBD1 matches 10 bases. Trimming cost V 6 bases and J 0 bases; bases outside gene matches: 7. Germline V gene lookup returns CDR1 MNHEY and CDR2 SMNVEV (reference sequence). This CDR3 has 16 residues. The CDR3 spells CASSPLDRGLNTEAFF. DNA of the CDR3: TGTGCCAGCAGCCCGCTGGACAGGGGGTTGAACACTGAAGCTTTCTTT.

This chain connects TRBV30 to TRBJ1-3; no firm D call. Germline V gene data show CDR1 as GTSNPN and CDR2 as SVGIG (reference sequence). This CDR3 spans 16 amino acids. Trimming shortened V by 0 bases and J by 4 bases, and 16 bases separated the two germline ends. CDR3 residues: CAWSVKGGGSGNTIYF. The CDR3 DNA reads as TGTGCCTGGAGTGTAAAGGGAGGTGGTAGCGGAAACACCATATATTTT.

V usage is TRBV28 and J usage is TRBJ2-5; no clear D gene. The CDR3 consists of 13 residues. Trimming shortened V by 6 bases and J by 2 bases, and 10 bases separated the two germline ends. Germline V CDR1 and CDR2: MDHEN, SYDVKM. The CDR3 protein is CASSFRYQETQYF. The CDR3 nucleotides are TGTGCCAGCAGCTTCAGGTATCAAGAGACCCAGTACTTC.

The CDR3 protein is CASSLGDRASGANVLTF. In nucleotides, the CDR3 is TGCGCCAGCAGCTTGGGGGACAGAGCATCTGGGGCCAACGTCCTGACTTTC. The chain is built from TRBV5-1 and TRBJ2-6; 7 nucleotides align to TRBD1. The CDR3 spans 17 residues. The J segment lost 1 base and the V segment lost 0 bases, leaving 4 bases of the junction unmatched. Germline values: CDR1 SGHRS, CDR2 YFSETQ.

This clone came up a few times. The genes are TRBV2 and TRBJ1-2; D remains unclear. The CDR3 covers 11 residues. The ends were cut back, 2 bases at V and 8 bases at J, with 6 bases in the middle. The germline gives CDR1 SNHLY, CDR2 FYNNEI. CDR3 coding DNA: TGTGCCAGCAGTGAATTTGGCGGCTACACCTTC. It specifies CASSEFGGYTF. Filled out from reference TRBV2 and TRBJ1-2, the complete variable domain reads EPEVTQTPSHQVTQMGQEVILRCVPISNHLYFYWYRQILGQKVEFLVSFYNNEISEKSEIFDDQFSVERPDGSNFTLKIRSTKLEDSAMYFCASSEFGGYTFGSGTRLTVV.

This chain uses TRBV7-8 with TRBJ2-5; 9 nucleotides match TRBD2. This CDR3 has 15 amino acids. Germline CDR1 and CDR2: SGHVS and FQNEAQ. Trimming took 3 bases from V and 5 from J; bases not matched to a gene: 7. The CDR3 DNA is TGTGCCAGCAGCTTCAATAGCGGGAGAGGGGAGACCCAGTACTTC. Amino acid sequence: CASSFNSGRGETQYF.

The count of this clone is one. The chain's CDR3 is CASSKPPGRGTYEQYF. CDR3 in DNA: TGTGCCAGCAGCAAGCCCCCAGGGCGGGGGACCTACGAGCAGTACTTC. The J gene is TRBJ2-7, the V gene TRBV3-1 (or the pseudogene TRBV3-2); TRBD2 matches at 7 bases. Germline CDR1 is LGHDT and CDR2 is YNNKEL (reference sequence). The CDR3 length is 16 residues. V shed 5 bases and J 2 bases; nucleotides not matched to a gene: 12.

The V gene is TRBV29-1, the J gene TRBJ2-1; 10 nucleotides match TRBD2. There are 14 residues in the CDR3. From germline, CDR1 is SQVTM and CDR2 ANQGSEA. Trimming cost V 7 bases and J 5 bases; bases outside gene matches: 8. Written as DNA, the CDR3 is TGCAGCGCCCTAGGACTAGCGGAGGACAATGAGCAGTTCTTC. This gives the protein CSALGLAEDNEQFF.

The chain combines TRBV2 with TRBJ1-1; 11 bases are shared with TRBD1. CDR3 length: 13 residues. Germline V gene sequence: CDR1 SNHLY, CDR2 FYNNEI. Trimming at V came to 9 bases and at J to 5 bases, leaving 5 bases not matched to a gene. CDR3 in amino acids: CARSDRGRTEAFF. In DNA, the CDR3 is TGTGCCAGGTCGGACAGGGGGCGTACTGAAGCTTTCTTT.

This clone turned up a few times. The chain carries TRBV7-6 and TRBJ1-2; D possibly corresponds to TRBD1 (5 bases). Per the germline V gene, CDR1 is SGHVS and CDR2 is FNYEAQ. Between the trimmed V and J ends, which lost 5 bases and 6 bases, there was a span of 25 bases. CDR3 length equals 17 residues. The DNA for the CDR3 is TGTGCCAGCAGCCAGGACCCCGGACGCGGGGCCACCCATGGCTACACCTTC. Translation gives CASSQDPGRGATHGYTF.

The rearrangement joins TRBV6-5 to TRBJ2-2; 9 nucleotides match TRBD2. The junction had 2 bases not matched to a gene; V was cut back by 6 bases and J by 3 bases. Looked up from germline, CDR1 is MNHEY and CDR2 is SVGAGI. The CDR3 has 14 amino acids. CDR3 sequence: CASSRGGDTGELFF. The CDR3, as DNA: TGTGCCAGCAGCCGCGGGGGGGACACCGGGGAGCTGTTTTTT.

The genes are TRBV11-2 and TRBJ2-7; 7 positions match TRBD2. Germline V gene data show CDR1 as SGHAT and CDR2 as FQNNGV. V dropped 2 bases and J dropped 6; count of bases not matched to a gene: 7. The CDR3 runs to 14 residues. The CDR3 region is CASSLRLSGGEQYF. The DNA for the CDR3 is TGTGCCAGCAGCTTACGTCTGTCGGGGGGCGAGCAGTACTTC.

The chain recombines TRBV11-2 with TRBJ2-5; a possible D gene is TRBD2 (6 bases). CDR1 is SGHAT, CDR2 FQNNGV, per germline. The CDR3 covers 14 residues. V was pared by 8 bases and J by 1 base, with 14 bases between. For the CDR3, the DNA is TGTGCCAGCGGAGGGTCGGGACCCCAAGAGACCCAGTACTTC. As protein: CASGGSGPQETQYF. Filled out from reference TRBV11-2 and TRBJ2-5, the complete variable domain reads EAGVAQSPRYKIIEKRQSVAFWCNPISGHATLYWYQQILGQGPKLLIQFQNNGVVDDSQLPKDRFSAERLKGVDSTLKIQPAKLEDSAVYLCASGGSGPQETQYFGPGTRLLVL.